These 21 T cell receptor beta chains share one sample of origin, sequenced in a study of T-cell memory formation after mild COVID-19. MiXCR was run by TCRdb on the 5' RACE reads, yielding one entry per CDR3 protein. The table has some 43,000 distinct CDR3 sequences, about 6.7% seen once; the top ten hold 0.7% to 0.9%. The sequenced sample consisted of PBMCs or a T cell subset sorted from them (not recorded which). These receptors came from an adult who had mild COVID-19 (a few samples of this study predate the infection). Cell type and time point are not known.

This clonotype was picked up many times. V and J are TRBV6-6 and TRBJ2-7, with D hard to call. Germline V gene data show CDR1 as MNHNY and CDR2 as SVGAGI (reference sequence). V was pared by 6 bases and J by 7 bases, with 19 bases between. CDR3 length: 14 residues. The CDR3, as DNA: TGTGCCAGCAGCCCCTCCACACCCTTAGGGGAGCAGTACTTC. As protein: CASSPSTPLGEQYF.

The CDR3, as DNA: TGTGCCAGCAGTTACGAAGGCAACTCCTACGAGCAGTACTTC. It yields the protein CASSYEGNSYEQYF. The J gene is TRBJ2-7, the V gene TRBV6-6; no reliable D call. CDR1 MNHNY and CDR2 SVGAGI come from the germline V gene (reference sequence). V was cut by 2 bases and J by 0 bases, with 8 bases left in between. This CDR3 is built from 14 residues.

This chain joins TRBV5-1 and TRBJ1-2, with 8 bases aligning to TRBD1. This CDR3 contains 15 residues. The trim removed 5 bases at V and 4 bases at J, leaving 10 bases unmatched. CDR1 is SGHRS and CDR2 is YFSETQ in the germline V gene. Here the CDR3 DNA reads TGCGCCAGCAGACAAACACAGGGGGATACCTATGGCTACACCTTC. It codes for CASRQTQGDTYGYTF.

This clonotype was seen many times. The chain carries TRBV7-2 and TRBJ2-3; 9 bases agree with TRBD2. Germline assignment: CDR1 SGHTA and CDR2 FQGNSA. The CDR3 is made up of 17 amino acids. The trim removed 4 bases at V and 8 bases at J, leaving 16 bases unmatched. Written as DNA, the CDR3 is TGTGCCAGCAGCTCCACACGGACGGCGGGAGGGCCGCGTACGCAGTATTTT. This codes for CASSSTRTAGGPRTQYF.

The rearrangement joins TRBV5-4 to TRBJ2-5; D might be TRBD2 (6 bases). The ends were cut back, 4 bases at V and 2 bases at J, with 12 bases in the middle. The CDR3 is 14 amino acids. Germline V gives CDR1 SGHNT, CDR2 YYREEE (reference sequence). In DNA, the CDR3 is TGTGCCAGCAGCCAGACTAGGGATCAAGAGACCCAGTACTTC. It specifies CASSQTRDQETQYF.

This clonotype was counted at least ten times. The chain employs TRBV10-3 and TRBJ2-5; D is tentatively TRBD1 or TRBD2 (5 bases each). From germline, CDR1 is ENHRY and CDR2 SYGVKD. This CDR3 comprises 17 residues. The V end was cut by 6 bases, the J end by 6 bases, with 26 bases between. The CDR3 protein is CAIRRASERHGTQTQYF. In DNA, the CDR3 is TGTGCCATCAGGCGGGCCTCGGAGCGGCATGGGACGCAGACCCAGTACTTC.

This rearrangement joins TRBV20-1 to TRBJ1-5; possibly TRBD1 for D (6 bases). The CDR3 length is 15 residues. Germline CDR1 reads DFQATT; CDR2 reads SNEGSKA (reference sequence). Trimming removed 3 bases at V and 3 bases at J, with 15 bases between. Written as DNA, the CDR3 is TGCAGTGCTAGGGACAGAAGCAAACCCAATCAGCCCCAGCATTTT. Protein product: CSARDRSKPNQPQHF.

This clonotype was seen more than once but under ten times. The rearrangement uses TRBV20-1 and TRBJ2-5; D gene ambiguous. This CDR3 contains 15 residues. CDR1 is DFQATT, CDR2 SNEGSKA, per germline (reference sequence). V lost 0 bases and J 1 base, leaving 12 bases between the germline ends. The CDR3 region has the DNA TGCAGTGCTAGAGAGGTTGGGGTAATCCAAGAGACCCAGTACTTC. Amino acid sequence: CSAREVGVIQETQYF.

This clonotype was counted at least ten times. The chain recombines TRBV7-9 with TRBJ2-7; 9 bases match TRBD1. The length of the CDR3 is 15 residues. Per germline, CDR1 SEHNR and CDR2 FQNEAQ (reference sequence). V shed 5 bases, J shed 7 bases, and the junction held 12 bases outside the gene matches. The CDR3 loop is CASSAPDRGSWEQYF. As DNA, the CDR3 is TGTGCCAGCAGCGCCCCGGACAGGGGATCCTGGGAGCAGTACTTC.

This clonotype was detected a few times. CDR3 amino acids: CASSRGLAGGPDTGELFF. The CDR3 DNA reads as TGTGCCAGCAGCAGGGGACTAGCGGGAGGGCCCGACACCGGGGAGCTGTTTTTT. V usage is TRBV5-4 and J usage is TRBJ2-2; 16 bases match TRBD2. This CDR3 contains 18 residues. V lost 4 bases and J lost 3; bases outside the gene matches: 6. Per germline, CDR1 SGHNT and CDR2 YYREEE (reference sequence).

This clonotype has ten or more counts. The chain uses TRBV20-1 and TRBJ1-5, with a possible D match to TRBD1 (6 bases). Trimming shortened V by 4 bases and J by 11 bases, and 24 bases separated the two germline ends. CDR1 and CDR2 (germline): DFQATT, SNEGSKA (reference sequence). This CDR3 contains 15 residues. This CDR3 reads CSATTGASDDWAQHF. DNA of the CDR3: TGCAGTGCTACCACGGGGGCCTCGGATGATTGGGCCCAGCATTTT.

This clonotype was picked up a small number of times. This rearrangement joins TRBV3-1 to TRBJ1-6, with 9 bases identical to TRBD1. V lost 4 bases and J lost 13; bases outside the gene matches: 11. CDR1 and CDR2 from the germline V gene are LGHDT and YNNKEL (reference sequence). The CDR3 totals 15 residues. The CDR3 DNA reads TGTGCCAGCAGCCCCCTGTGGACAGGGGAAAACCCCCTCCACTTT. Protein: CASSPLWTGENPLHF.

A few counts support this clonotype. The chain couples TRBV20-1 to TRBJ1-1; D gene ambiguous. The CDR3 runs 13 residues. The germline V gene has CDR1 DFQATT and CDR2 SNEGSKA (reference sequence). V was trimmed by 5 bases and J by 5 bases, leaving 15 bases between them. The CDR3 loop is CSACATPGTEAFF. In DNA, the CDR3 is TGCAGTGCTTGCGCGACCCCGGGGACTGAAGCTTTCTTT.

At least ten counts were recorded for this clonotype. The chain couples TRBV29-1 to TRBJ1-1, with a tentative D call TRBD1 (6 bases). CDR1 SQVTM and CDR2 ANQGSEA come from the germline V gene. Trimming shortened V by 7 bases and J by 2 bases, and 11 bases separated the two germline ends. There are 12 residues in the CDR3. CDR3 in DNA: TGCAGCGCCCGGACAGCAAACACTGAAGCTTTCTTT. Its translation is CSARTANTEAFF.

At least ten counts were recorded for this clonotype. V gene TRBV19 combines with J gene TRBJ2-1; TRBD2 agrees at 12 bases. Germline CDR1 LNHDA, CDR2 SQIVND (reference sequence). This CDR3 spans 15 amino acids. J was trimmed by 2 bases and V by 6 bases; bases with no gene match: 2. CDR3 bases: TGTGCCAGTAGCCGGACTAGCGGGACCTACAATGAGCAGTTCTTC. It is translated as CASSRTSGTYNEQFF.

This clonotype was seen repeatedly, ten times or more. V gene TRBV3-1 combines with J gene TRBJ2-5; TRBD1 agrees at 8 bases. V gave up 3 bases and J gave up 5 bases; unmatched junction bases: 20. This CDR3 comprises 19 residues. Germline assignment: CDR1 LGHDT and CDR2 YNNKEL (reference sequence). The CDR3 DNA follows: TGTGCCAGCAGCCAGCCAGGGGGCGTACTCCGAGCCGTCGGGGAGACCCAGTACTTC. Protein product: CASSQPGGVLRAVGETQYF.

This clonotype was counted ten times or more. The chain has TRBV5-1 and TRBJ1-2; D is possibly TRBD1 (5 bases). The CDR3 consists of 14 residues. The germline V and J ends were trimmed by 4 bases and 5 bases, with 15 bases remaining between them. Germline V gives CDR1 SGHRS, CDR2 YFSETQ. The CDR3 nucleotides are TGCGCCAGCAGCGCCCTCAGGGATGGGTATGGCTACACCTTC. It is translated as CASSALRDGYGYTF.

This clonotype came up many times. The genes are TRBV7-2 and TRBJ2-2; the D is unclear. Per germline, CDR1 SGHTA and CDR2 FQGNSA. The CDR3 covers 14 residues. The germline V and J ends were trimmed by 6 bases and 4 bases, with 12 bases remaining between them. CDR3 loop: CASRSTGTTGELFF. DNA for the CDR3: TGTGCCAGCAGATCTACTGGAACCACCGGGGAGCTGTTTTTT. Using reference TRBV7-2 and TRBJ2-2 for the parts outside the CDR3, the full variable domain is GAGVSQSPSNKVTEKGKDVELRCDPISGHTALYWYRQSLGQGLEFLIYFQGNSAPDKSGLPSDRFSAERTGGSVSTLTIQRTQQEDSAVYLCASRSTGTTGELFFGEGSRLTVL.

This clonotype was counted between two and nine times. V is TRBV5-6 and J is TRBJ1-1; 7 bases align to TRBD1. The CDR3 totals 14 residues. Trimming removed 0 bases from V and 4 bases from J; junction bases left unmatched: 3. CDR1 is SGHDT and CDR2 is YYEEEE in the germline V gene. CDR3 DNA: TGTGCCAGCAGCTTGGCGGCAGGGGGCACTGAAGCTTTCTTT. It is translated as CASSLAAGGTEAFF.

This sequence joins TRBV4-1 and TRBJ2-1, with 8 positions matching TRBD2. The CDR3 extends over 17 amino acids. The V gene's germline CDR1 is MGHRA and CDR2 YSYEKL. V lost 1 base and J lost 2; bases outside the gene matches: 7. Here the CDR3 DNA reads TGCGCCAGCAGCCAAGGGCGACTAGCGACCACCTACAATGAGCAGTTCTTC. Its translation is CASSQGRLATTYNEQFF.

As DNA, the CDR3 is TGTGCCAGCAGCCGAGGGGCCTCCGGGTACAATGAGCAGTTCTTC. Translated: CASSRGASGYNEQFF. This chain connects TRBV7-3 to TRBJ2-1, with D tentatively TRBD1 or TRBD2 (5 bases each). V dropped 5 bases and J dropped 4 bases, with 15 bases sitting between them. CDR1 and CDR2 (germline): SGHTA, FQGTGA. The CDR3 length is 15 residues.